This TCR beta chain was captured in a study of T cell repertoires in cytomegalovirus infection. TCRdb re-called the reads through MiXCR, storing one row per CDR3 protein. The data contain over 150,000 distinct CDR3 sequences, approximately 20% of them singletons. Sequenced input: PBMCs. The origin of this receptor is a human donor in good health (CMV status not recorded). Some clones in this sample may be carry-over from other donors' samples.

For the CDR3, the DNA is TGTGCCAGCAGCCGGACGGTCAGCTCCTACGAGCAGTACTTC. Translated, it gives CASSRTVSSYEQYF. The chain carries TRBV12-3 or TRBV12-4 and TRBJ2-7; the D is unclear. Trimming left V 6 bases short and J 0 bases short, with 12 bases between. This CDR3 is built from 14 residues.